These 22 T cell receptor beta chains were sequenced from one sample in a study of blood T cell repertoires in COVID-19. Measured with immunoSEQ multiplex PCR; TCRdb has only the in-frame clones, and not every one. The sample has over 110,000 clones; approximately 90% are singletons. The sequencing sample was made of peripheral blood. These receptors were collected from a human donor in a cohort sampled during active COVID-19.

The J gene is TRBJ2-5, the V gene TRBV11-1; D may be TRBD2 (6 bases). The CDR3 has 13 amino acids. Germline lookup yields CDR1 SGHAT and CDR2 FQDESV (reference sequence). The V and J ends lost 5 bases and 0 bases respectively, with 7 bases between them. The DNA of the CDR3 is TGTGCCAGCAGCGGGGGGTACCAAGAGACCCAGTACTTC. Amino acids: CASSGGYQETQYF.

This rearrangement joins TRBV6-5 to TRBJ1-1, with 7 bases lining up with TRBD1. Trimming took 6 bases from V and 4 from J; bases not matched to a gene: 11. The length of the CDR3 is 15 residues. CDR1 and CDR2 from the germline V gene are MNHEY and SVGAGI. The DNA of the CDR3 is TGTGCCAGCAGATCCAAGGGGCAGGGGGGCACTGAAGCTTTCTTT. It translates to CASRSKGQGGTEAFF.

The rearrangement uses TRBV24-1 and TRBJ2-4; 10 bases map to TRBD1. This CDR3 has 16 amino acids. Germline CDR1 is KGHDR and CDR2 is SFDVKD. The V gene end was trimmed by 3 bases and the J gene end by 4 bases; junction bases not matched to a gene: 5. The DNA for the CDR3 is TGTGCCACCAGTGATGGGGGACAGGGGAATAAAAACATTCAGTACTTC. Protein: CATSDGGQGNKNIQYF.

The chain uses TRBV3-1 (or the pseudogene TRBV3-2) and TRBJ1-2; D gene ambiguous. Germline CDR1 reads LGHDT; CDR2 reads YNNKEL (reference sequence). V was shortened by 4 bases and J by 8 bases, with 17 bases between the two germline ends. There are 14 residues in the CDR3. The CDR3 is CASSPGRHAGGYTF. The DNA for the CDR3 is TGTGCCAGCAGCCCCGGCCGGCATGCGGGAGGCTACACCTTC.

The chain combines TRBV5-1 with TRBJ2-2, with 8 bases matching TRBD2. CDR1 is SGHRS, CDR2 YFSETQ, per germline. CDR3 length: 16 amino acids. V was clipped by 4 bases and J by 0 bases; unmatched bases: 5. CDR3 sequence reads: CASSTAGGSNTGELFF. The CDR3 DNA reads TGCGCCAGCAGCACCGCGGGGGGCTCGAACACCGGGGAGCTGTTTTTT.

The CDR3 DNA sequence: TGCGCCAGCAGACACGGGACAGCTAATGAAAAACTGTTTTTT. It codes for CASRHGTANEKLFF. The chain uses TRBV4-1 and TRBJ1-4; 7 nucleotides match TRBD1. CDR3 length equals 14 residues. Germline CDR1 and CDR2: MGHRA and YSYEKL. V lost 6 bases to trimming and J lost 3 bases; unmatched junction nucleotides: 4.

The V and J genes are TRBV7-3 and TRBJ2-7; 8 nucleotides align to TRBD1. J lost 8 bases, V lost 0 bases, and 6 bases had no gene match. Per the germline V gene, CDR1 is SGHTA and CDR2 is FQGTGA. This CDR3 region has 14 residues. CDR3 sequence (DNA): TGTGCCAGCAGCTTAACCCCGGGACAGGACAAGCAGTACTTC. Residues: CASSLTPGQDKQYF.

The gene calls are TRBV4-2 and TRBJ2-7; D gene ambiguous. This CDR3 spans 14 amino acids. V shed 1 base and J shed 1 base, with 8 bases lying between them. The germline CDR1 and CDR2 sequences are LGHNA and YNFKEQ. The DNA of the CDR3 is TGTGCCAGCAGCCAAGTCCCGAGGTCCTACGAGCAGTACTTC. This translates into CASSQVPRSYEQYF.

The V call is TRBV12-3 or TRBV12-4, the J call TRBJ1-5, with D possibly matching TRBD1 (5 bases). V was pared by 6 bases and J by 1 base, with 7 bases between. The CDR3 consists of 13 residues. DNA of the CDR3: TGTGCCAGCAGCGGACAAAGCAATCAGCCCCAGCATTTT. This codes for CASSGQSNQPQHF.

The rearrangement joins TRBV18 to TRBJ1-4, with D possibly being TRBD1 (5 bases). Germline V CDR1 and CDR2: KGHSH, LQKENI. This CDR3 is built from 12 residues. V was shortened by 6 bases and J by 8 bases, with 10 bases between the two germline ends. The CDR3 protein is CASSRDSEKLFF. In DNA form, the CDR3 reads TGTGCCAGCTCGAGGGACTCGGAAAAACTGTTTTTT. Full variable domain (missing parts from reference TRBV18 and TRBJ1-4): NAGVMQNPRHLVRRRGQEARLRCSPMKGHSHVYWYRQLPEEGLKFMVYLQKENIIDESGMPKERFSAEFPKEGPSILRIQQVVRGDSAAYFCASSRDSEKLFFGSGTQLSVL.

The rearrangement links TRBV12-3 or TRBV12-4 to TRBJ1-5; the D is unclear. This CDR3 has 12 residues. Trimming left V 5 bases short and J 3 bases short, with 5 bases between. DNA of the CDR3: TGTGCCAGCAGTCGACACAATCAGCCCCAGCATTTT. As protein: CASSRHNQPQHF.

The chain couples TRBV27 to TRBJ1-2; 10 nucleotides align to TRBD1. Germline V gene sequence: CDR1 MNHEY, CDR2 SMNVEV (reference sequence). The CDR3 is 18 residues long. Losses at the gene ends were 5 bases for V and 1 base for J; bases not matched to a gene: 13. CDR3 coding DNA: TGTGCCAGCAGTCGAATCGGGGACAGGGGTTCCTATAACTATGGCTACACCTTC. Residues: CASSRIGDRGSYNYGYTF.

The chain links TRBV19 to TRBJ1-1, with 7 bases lining up with TRBD1. The CDR3 is 14 amino acids. The V gene's germline CDR1 is LNHDA and CDR2 SQIVND (reference sequence). The ends lost 8 bases at V and 5 bases at J; junction bases unmatched: 11. Here the CDR3 reads CASGRQGGRTEAFF. Here the CDR3 DNA reads TGTGCCAGTGGACGACAGGGCGGTCGGACTGAAGCTTTCTTT.

This chain links TRBV12-3 or TRBV12-4 with TRBJ1-2; 8 nucleotides match TRBD1. The CDR3 covers 13 residues. After removal of 4 bases from V and 2 bases from J, the junction contained 0 bases not matched to a gene. The DNA of the CDR3 is TGTGCCAGCAGTTACAGGGGGAACTATGGCTACACCTTC. Translated, it gives CASSYRGNYGYTF.

The V gene is TRBV5-8, the J gene TRBJ1-3, with 7 positions matching TRBD1. V gave up 4 bases and J gave up 4 bases; unmatched junction bases: 5. The CDR3 extends over 14 amino acids. Germline V CDR1 and CDR2: SGHTS, YDEGEE. The DNA of the CDR3 is TGTGCCAGCAGCCGTACAGGGGAAGGAAACACCATATATTTT. Its translation: CASSRTGEGNTIYF.

This clone showed up just once. The V and J genes are TRBV7-9 and TRBJ2-5, with 11 positions matching TRBD2. V gave up 2 bases and J gave up 2 bases; unmatched junction bases: 1. CDR1 and CDR2 from the germline V gene are SEHNR and FQNEAQ (reference sequence). This CDR3 contains 15 residues. The CDR3 reads CASSLSSGGQETQYF. The CDR3 nucleotides read TGTGCCAGCAGCTTATCTAGCGGGGGGCAAGAGACCCAGTACTTC. Based on the CDR3 plus reference TRBV7-9 and TRBJ2-5, the full variable domain is DTGVSQNPRHKITKRGQNVTFRCDPISEHNRLYWYRQTLGQGPEFLTYFQNEAQLEKSRLLSDRFSAERPKGSFSTLEIQRTEQGDSAMYLCASSLSSGGQETQYFGPGTRLLVL.

The chain couples TRBV14 to TRBJ1-2, with unresolved D. The CDR3 contains 16 residues. CDR1 SGHDN and CDR2 FVKESK come from the germline V gene. Trimming shortened V by 1 base and J by 4 bases, and 16 bases separated the two germline ends. CDR3 DNA sequence: TGTGCCAGCAGCCAAGCTCGCGCAGGCCCGGTCTATGGCTACACCTTC. Its translation is CASSQARAGPVYGYTF.

This chain links TRBV7-3 with TRBJ2-2; 7 positions agree with TRBD1. Germline trimming cut 4 bases from V and 0 bases from J; bases unmatched to any gene: 5. Germline V gives CDR1 SGHTA, CDR2 FQGTGA. The CDR3 is 16 amino acids. In nucleotides, the CDR3 is TGTGCCAGCAGCTGGGCCGGGACAGCGAACACCGGGGAGCTGTTTTTT. Protein sequence: CASSWAGTANTGELFF. Together with reference TRBV7-3 and TRBJ2-2, the CDR3 gives the full variable domain: GAGVSQTPSNKVTEKGKYVELRCDPISGHTALYWYRQSLGQGPEFLIYFQGTGAADDSGLPNDRFFAVRPEGSVSTLKIQRTERGDSAVYLCASSWAGTANTGELFFGEGSRLTVL.

This clone was observed a single time. The chain links TRBV14 to TRBJ2-2; D might be TRBD2 (5 bases). This CDR3 is 15 amino acids long. The ends were cut back, 4 bases at V and 0 bases at J, with 9 bases in the middle. CDR1 is SGHDN, CDR2 FVKESK, per germline. The CDR3 DNA is TGTGCCAGCAGCCCCTCGGGGACGAACACCGGGGAGCTGTTTTTT. The encoded protein is CASSPSGTNTGELFF.

The chain recombines TRBV18 with TRBJ2-1; TRBD1 agrees at 7 bases. This CDR3 is 15 amino acids long. Germline values: CDR1 KGHSH, CDR2 LQKENI. V lost 6 bases to trimming and J lost 7 bases; unmatched junction nucleotides: 12. CDR3 coding DNA: TGTGCCAGCTCCCCGACGGGACAGCTTCGAAATGAGCAGTTCTTC. It translates to CASSPTGQLRNEQFF.

J is TRBJ2-2 and V is TRBV5-1; 7 nucleotides agree with TRBD1. V was pared by 1 base and J by 2 bases, with 11 bases of the junction left unmatched. Germline assignment: CDR1 SGHRS and CDR2 YFSETQ. CDR3 length: 18 amino acids. The chain's CDR3 is CASSLRQGVMSNTGELFF. The CDR3 DNA sequence: TGCGCCAGCAGCTTGAGGCAGGGGGTAATGTCTAACACCGGGGAGCTGTTTTTT.

The sample holds a few counts of this clone. An end of the junction does not agree with germline; a read error may underlie this. The genes are TRBV7-2 and TRBJ1-4; tentative D call: TRBD1 (6 bases). This CDR3 spans 15 amino acids. Germline V CDR1 and CDR2: SGHTA, FQGNSA. This CDR3 reads CATSLGNRANEKLFF. CDR3 coding DNA: TGTGCCACCTCGCTGGGGAACAGGGCTAACGAAAAACTGTTTTTT. Looking up the rest from reference TRBV7-2 and TRBJ1-4 gives the full variable domain: GAGVSQSPSNKVTEKGKDVELRCDPISGHTALYWYRQSLGQGLEFLIYFQGNSAPDKSGLPSDRFSAERTGGSVSTLTIQRTQQEDSAVYLCATSLGNRANEKLFFGSGTQLSVL.